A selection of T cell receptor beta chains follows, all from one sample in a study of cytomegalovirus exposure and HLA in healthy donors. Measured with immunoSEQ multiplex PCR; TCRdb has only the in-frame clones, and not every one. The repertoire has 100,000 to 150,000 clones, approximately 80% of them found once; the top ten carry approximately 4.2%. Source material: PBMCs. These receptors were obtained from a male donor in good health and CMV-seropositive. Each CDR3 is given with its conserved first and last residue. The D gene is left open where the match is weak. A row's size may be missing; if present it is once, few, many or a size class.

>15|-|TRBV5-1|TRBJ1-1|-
CASSSVGARNTEAFF
TGCGCCAGCAGCTCGGTAGGGGCCAGGAACACTGAAGCTTTCTTT
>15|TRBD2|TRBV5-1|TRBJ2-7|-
CASSGKASGAYEQYF
TGCGCCAGCAGCGGAAAAGCTAGCGGGGCCTACGAGCAGTACTTC
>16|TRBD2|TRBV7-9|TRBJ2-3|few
CSSSDRLAPSSDTQYF
TGTTCCAGCAGCGATAGACTAGCCCCGTCCTCAGATACGCAGTATTTT
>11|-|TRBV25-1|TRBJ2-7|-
CASSRGYEQYF
TGTGCCAGCAGCAGAGGCTACGAGCAGTACTTC
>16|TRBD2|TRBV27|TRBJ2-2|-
CASTQGASGGTGELFF
TGTGCCAGCACTCAAGGGGCTAGCGGGGGAACCGGGGAGCTGTTTTTT
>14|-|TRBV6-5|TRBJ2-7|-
CASSYSSIHYEQYF
TGTGCCAGCAGTTACTCGAGTATTCACTACGAGCAGTACTTC
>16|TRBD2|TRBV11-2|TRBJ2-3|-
CASSLASSSGSGTQYF
TGTGCCAGCAGCTTAGCATCGTCTAGCGGGAGTGGTACGCAGTATTTT
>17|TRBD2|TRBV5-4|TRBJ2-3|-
CASSPRLAGGITDTQYF
TGTGCCAGCAGCCCTCGACTAGCGGGGGGAATCACAGATACGCAGTATTTT
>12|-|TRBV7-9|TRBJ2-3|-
CASSKSSDTQYF
TGTGCCAGCAGCAAATCTTCGGATACGCAGTATTTT
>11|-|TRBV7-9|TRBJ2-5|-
CSSSSSETQYF
TGTTCCAGCAGCTCCTCGGAGACCCAGTACTTC
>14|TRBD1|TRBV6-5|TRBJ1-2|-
CASSIGGYPYGYTF
TGTGCCAGCAGCATAGGGGGCTACCCCTATGGCTACACCTTC
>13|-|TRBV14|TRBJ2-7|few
CASSQGFRHEQYF
TGTGCCAGCAGCCAAGGCTTCAGGCACGAGCAGTACTTC
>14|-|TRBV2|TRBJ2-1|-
CASSGQGTYNEQFF
TGTGCCAGCAGTGGCCAGGGTACCTACAATGAGCAGTTCTTC
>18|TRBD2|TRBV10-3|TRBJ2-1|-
CAIHRASGSQSSYNEQFF
TGTGCCATCCACCGGGCTAGCGGGAGTCAAAGCTCCTACAATGAGCAGTTCTTC
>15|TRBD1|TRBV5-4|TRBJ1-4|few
CASSSSGTGNEKLFF
TGTGCCAGCAGCTCGTCCGGGACAGGGAATGAAAAACTGTTTTTT
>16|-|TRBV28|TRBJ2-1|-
CASSLLGGASYNEQFF
TGTGCCAGCAGTTTATTGGGGGGGGCGTCCTACAATGAGCAGTTCTTC
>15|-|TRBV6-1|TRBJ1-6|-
CASSESTAWNSPLHF
TGTGCCAGCAGTGAATCGACAGCATGGAATTCACCCCTCCACTTT
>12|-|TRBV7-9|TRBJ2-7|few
CSSSSTGYEQYF
TGTTCCAGCAGCAGCACCGGTTACGAGCAGTACTTC
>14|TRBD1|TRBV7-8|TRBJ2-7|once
CASSARQGVHEQYF
TGTGCCAGCAGCGCCCGACAGGGCGTCCACGAGCAGTACTTC
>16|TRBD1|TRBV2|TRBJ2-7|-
CASRVPGTGMGYEQYF
TGTGCCAGCAGAGTTCCCGGGACAGGGATGGGCTACGAGCAGTACTTC
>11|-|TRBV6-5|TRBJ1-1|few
CASSVDSRSFF
TGTGCCAGCAGTGTGGACAGTAGATCTTTCTTT
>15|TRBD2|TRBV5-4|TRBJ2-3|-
CASSLRRGESDTQYF
TGTGCCAGCAGCTTGAGGCGGGGGGAATCAGATACGCAGTATTTT
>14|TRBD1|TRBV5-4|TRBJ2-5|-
CASSLTGGGETQYF
TGTGCCAGCAGCCTGACAGGGGGTGGTGAGACCCAGTACTTC
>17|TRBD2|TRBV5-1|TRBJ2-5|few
CASSLGLAGGMLETQYF
TGCGCCAGCAGCTTAGGACTAGCGGGAGGTATGTTGGAGACCCAGTACTTC
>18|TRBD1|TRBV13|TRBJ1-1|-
CASSNPPGQGARNTEAFF
TGTGCCAGCAGCAACCCCCCGGGACAGGGGGCGAGGAACACTGAAGCTTTCTTT
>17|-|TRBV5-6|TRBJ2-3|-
CASSLAVLRVTTDTQYF
TGTGCCAGCAGCTTGGCCGTACTCAGGGTAACCACAGATACGCAGTATTTT
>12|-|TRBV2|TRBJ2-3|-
CASSDNTDTQYF
TGTGCCAGCAGTGACAACACAGATACGCAGTATTTT
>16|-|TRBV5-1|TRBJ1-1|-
CASSLERGGVNTEAFF
TGCGCCAGCAGCTTGGAACGGGGTGGGGTGAACACTGAAGCTTTCTTT